The clone carrying this T cell receptor beta chain has just a few counts. As yet, its antigen is unknown. Sequencing was performed with immunoSEQ multiplex PCR; in TCRdb, only in-frame clones are kept and a portion is missing. The table lists some 14,000 clones, less than 50% of them singletons. The mixed lymphocyte reaction cells were grown together in coculture at 37°C for roughly six days. This sample was included in a study of siplizumab effects on memory and regulatory T cells. General study findings and limits: Naive T cells were seemingly more diverse than memory cells, and major contributions to the alloresponse seemed to be made by them.

V was pared by 2 bases and J by 0 bases, with 8 bases between. This CDR3 contains 15 residues. Germline assignment: CDR1 MNHNS and CDR2 SASEGT. The chain uses TRBV6-1 and TRBJ1-5; D unclear. Material for sequencing was CFSE-low (dividing) CD4+ T cells sorted from an allogeneic mixed lymphocyte reaction. The receptor was isolated from a human donor in good health; the cells came from an allogeneic mixed lymphocyte reaction. Some clones in this sample may be carry-over from other donors' samples. CDR3 residues: CASSEYSYSNQPQHF. The CDR3 region has the DNA TGTGCCAGCAGTGAATACTCTTATAGCAATCAGCCCCAGCATTTT.